One sample yielded the 25 T cell receptor beta chains listed below, sequenced in a study of blood T cell repertoires in COVID-19. Sequencing used immunoSEQ multiplex PCR; TCRdb keeps in-frame clones, though not all of them. Of about 140,000 clones listed, roughly three quarters were seen once; the top ten hold 8.6%. Source material: peripheral blood. These receptors originate from a man aged 50 or older with active or convalescent COVID-19.

The J gene is TRBJ2-3, the V gene TRBV7-3; 9 nucleotides match TRBD1. With 5 bases clipped from V and 3 bases from J, the junction kept 12 bases outside the gene matches. The germline gives CDR1 SGHTA, CDR2 FQGTGA. The CDR3 totals 17 residues. CDR3 nucleotides: TGTGCCAGCAGCCCCCGGGGACCGGGACAGGGAACAGATACGCAGTATTTT. Protein sequence: CASSPRGPGQGTDTQYF. The full variable domain, rest sourced from reference TRBV7-3 and TRBJ2-3, is GAGVSQTPSNKVTEKGKYVELRCDPISGHTALYWYRQSLGQGPEFLIYFQGTGAADDSGLPNDRFFAVRPEGSVSTLKIQRTERGDSAVYLCASSPRGPGQGTDTQYFGPGTRLTVL.

The V call is TRBV9, the J call TRBJ2-4; 8 bases are a match to TRBD2. J lost 0 bases, V lost 4 bases, and 3 bases had no gene match. Germline V CDR1 and CDR2: SGDLS, YYNGEE. The CDR3 spans 15 residues. The CDR3 coding sequence is TGTGCCAGCAGCATAGCGGGGTTAGCCAAAAACATTCAGTACTTC. This codes for CASSIAGLAKNIQYF.

The V and J genes are TRBV3-1 (or the pseudogene TRBV3-2) and TRBJ2-5; 10 positions match TRBD2. CDR1 LGHDT and CDR2 YNNKEL come from the germline V gene (reference sequence). CDR3 length: 14 amino acids. The CDR3 bases are TGTGCAGCGGGGCTAGCGGGAGTAAAAGAGACCCAGTACTTC. It is translated as CAAGLAGVKETQYF.

The chain recombines TRBV18 with TRBJ2-7; TRBD2 matches 13 bases. This CDR3 has 20 amino acids. Trimming cost V 2 bases and J 7 bases; bases outside gene matches: 20. Per germline, CDR1 KGHSH and CDR2 LQKENI. Here the CDR3 reads CASSPAPGVTSGRARREQYF. The CDR3 DNA reads TGTGCCAGCTCACCAGCCCCAGGGGTAACTAGCGGGAGGGCCAGAAGGGAGCAGTACTTC.

The rearrangement joins TRBV6-1 to TRBJ1-6; D might be TRBD1 (5 bases). This CDR3 is built from 14 residues. The germline V and J ends were trimmed by 1 base and 11 bases, with 12 bases remaining between them. Per the germline V gene, CDR1 is MNHNS and CDR2 is SASEGT. DNA for the CDR3: TGTGCCAGCAGTGAAGGGTATGGGGGGGCACCCCTCCACTTT. Its translation: CASSEGYGGAPLHF.

About this clone itself: This same CDR3 is encoded by further DNA sequences in the sample. V usage is TRBV27 and J usage is TRBJ1-1; D is ambiguous. CDR3 length equals 12 residues. In germline, CDR1 is MNHEY, CDR2 SMNVEV (reference sequence). V was shortened by 5 bases and J by 4 bases, with 8 bases between the two germline ends. The CDR3 nucleotides read TGTGCCAGCAGTACCGGAGGCACTGAAGCTTTCTTT. It specifies CASSTGGTEAFF.

V and J are TRBV7-2 and TRBJ1-4, with TRBD1 as a possible D gene (6 bases). V was clipped by 5 bases and J by 6 bases, with 16 bases between them. There are 15 residues in the CDR3. Germline lookup yields CDR1 SGHTA and CDR2 FQGNSA. The CDR3 loop is CASSLTGTPYEKLFF. CDR3 nucleotide sequence: TGTGCCAGCAGCCTCACCGGGACACCGTATGAAAAACTGTTTTTT.

In nucleotides, the CDR3 is TGTGCCAGTAGTACCTCGGGACAGGGGGCAGGCGGCTACACCTTC. It codes for CASSTSGQGAGGYTF. The rearrangement uses TRBV19 and TRBJ1-2; 12 bases line up with TRBD1. CDR1 LNHDA and CDR2 SQIVND come from the germline V gene (reference sequence). J was trimmed by 8 bases and V by 4 bases; bases with no gene match: 8. The CDR3 spans 15 residues.

This sequence joins TRBV19 and TRBJ1-4, with D possibly TRBD1 on 5 matching bases. Between the trimmed V and J ends, which lost 4 bases and 0 bases, there was a span of 6 bases. The germline CDR1 and CDR2 sequences are LNHDA and SQIVND (reference sequence). CDR3 length: 14 amino acids. CDR3 loop: CASSTGTTNEKLFF. In DNA form, the CDR3 reads TGTGCCAGTAGTACAGGGACAACTAATGAAAAACTGTTTTTT.

The rearrangement links TRBV5-1 to TRBJ2-1, with a weak D call TRBD1 (6 bases). Trimming cost V 0 bases and J 0 bases, with 10 bases left between them. In germline, CDR1 is SGHRS, CDR2 YFSETQ. There are 16 residues in the CDR3. For the CDR3, the DNA is TGCGCCAGCAGCTTGGCCGGGACAACCTCCTACAATGAGCAGTTCTTC. Amino acid sequence: CASSLAGTTSYNEQFF.

A few counts support this clone. The V call is TRBV11-3, the J call TRBJ2-1; perhaps TRBD1 as D (6 bases). The CDR3 contains 17 residues. Trimming left V 0 bases short and J 4 bases short, with 16 bases between. CDR1 is SGHNT, CDR2 YENEEA, per germline. This CDR3 reads CASSLEASGTPYNEQFF. The CDR3 nucleotides are TGTGCCAGCAGCTTAGAAGCTTCTGGGACACCATACAATGAGCAGTTCTTC.

This sequence joins TRBV19 and TRBJ1-1; 9 bases align to TRBD1. Germline values: CDR1 LNHDA, CDR2 SQIVND (reference sequence). The junction had 6 bases not matched to a gene; V was cut back by 8 bases and J by 5 bases. The CDR3 runs to 13 residues. In DNA, the CDR3 is TGTGCCAGTGGGCGGGACAGGGAAACTGAAGCTTTCTTT. Encoded protein: CASGRDRETEAFF.

This chain links TRBV27 with TRBJ1-2, with D possibly TRBD1 on 5 matching bases. This CDR3 is built from 14 residues. Trimming pared 5 bases from V and 4 bases from J, leaving 14 bases between. Germline CDR1 reads MNHEY; CDR2 reads SMNVEV (reference sequence). CDR3 DNA: TGTGCCAGCAGTCCCACAGGACGGTTCTATGGCTACACCTTC. This gives the protein CASSPTGRFYGYTF.

The V call is TRBV3-1 (or the pseudogene TRBV3-2), the J call TRBJ2-1; TRBD2 matches 9 bases. CDR1 is LGHDT, CDR2 YNNKEL, per germline (reference sequence). Unmatched junction bases numbered 9, after V lost 4 bases and J lost 14 bases. The length of the CDR3 is 13 residues. CDR3 sequence: CASSPPTSGEKFF. CDR3 sequence (DNA): TGTGCCAGCAGCCCTCCGACTAGCGGAGAGAAGTTCTTC.

The genes are TRBV6-1 and TRBJ1-2; D remains unclear. V was clipped by 1 base and J by 4 bases, with 13 bases between them. This CDR3 is 15 amino acids long. In germline, CDR1 is MNHNS, CDR2 SASEGT. CDR3: CASSEEPRSLYGYTF. In DNA, the CDR3 is TGTGCCAGCAGTGAAGAACCCCGGAGTCTCTATGGCTACACCTTC.

The chain is built from TRBV18 and TRBJ2-7; TRBD1 matches 7 bases. CDR3 length equals 15 residues. After removal of 1 base from V and 5 bases from J, the junction contained 8 bases not matched to a gene. CDR1 and CDR2 from the germline V gene are KGHSH and LQKENI. The CDR3 spells CASSPLNRGQDEQYF. CDR3 DNA: TGTGCCAGCTCACCACTAAATAGGGGGCAGGACGAGCAGTACTTC. Complete variable domain (other parts from reference TRBV18 and TRBJ2-7): NAGVMQNPRHLVRRRGQEARLRCSPMKGHSHVYWYRQLPEEGLKFMVYLQKENIIDESGMPKERFSAEFPKEGPSILRIQQVVRGDSAAYFCASSPLNRGQDEQYFGPGTRLTVT.

Of note for this clone: An end of the junction differs from the germline gene, which may be a read error. The chain uses TRBV28 and TRBJ2-3, with 11 bases aligning to TRBD2. The CDR3 is 13 amino acids. The V gene's germline CDR1 is MDHEN and CDR2 SYDVKM. CDR3 protein: CASNLAGGDTQYF. DNA of the CDR3: TGTGCCAGCAATTTAGCGGGGGGGGATACGCAGTATTTT.

The chain carries TRBV6-5 and TRBJ2-5, with 9 bases fitting TRBD1. J lost 5 bases, V lost 0 bases, and 4 bases had no gene match. The CDR3 runs to 15 residues. CDR1 is MNHEY, CDR2 SVGAGI, per germline. CDR3 in amino acids: CASSYSGTGWETQYF. CDR3 nucleotide sequence: TGTGCCAGCAGTTACTCCGGGACAGGGTGGGAGACCCAGTACTTC.

This clone has a handful of counts. V and J are TRBV5-1 and TRBJ2-7; D gene unclear. Between the trimmed V and J ends, which lost 4 bases and 2 bases, there was a span of 13 bases. The CDR3 sequence is 14 residues long. Germline assignment: CDR1 SGHRS and CDR2 YFSETQ. The CDR3: CASSAYPRPYEQYF. As DNA, the CDR3 is TGCGCCAGCAGCGCATACCCGAGGCCCTACGAGCAGTACTTC.

The V and J genes are TRBV11-2 and TRBJ2-2, with 8 bases that match TRBD2. The CDR3 extends over 16 amino acids. After removal of 3 bases from V and 3 bases from J, the junction contained 6 bases not matched to a gene. Germline CDR1 reads SGHAT; CDR2 reads FQNNGV. In DNA form, the CDR3 reads TGTGCCAGCAGCTTTCCTAGCGGGTTGTACACCGGGGAGCTGTTTTTT. Protein sequence: CASSFPSGLYTGELFF.

This clone was seen once. The V call is TRBV12-3 or TRBV12-4, the J call TRBJ1-6, with D possibly TRBD1 on 5 matching bases. The CDR3 extends over 13 amino acids. V lost 3 bases, J lost 6 bases, and 6 bases lay in between. The CDR3 reads CASSFGANSPLHF. The CDR3 coding sequence is TGTGCCAGCAGTTTTGGGGCTAATTCACCCCTCCACTTT.

This chain connects TRBV6-2 or TRBV6-3 to TRBJ2-7, with 9 bases identical to TRBD1. Germline V gene lookup returns CDR1 MNHEY and CDR2 SVGEGT. Losses at the gene ends were 6 bases for V and 5 bases for J; bases not matched to a gene: 14. This CDR3 contains 16 residues. The CDR3 coding sequence is TGTGCCAGCAGCCCGGACAGGGGATCGGTACTGGACGAGCAGTACTTC. Amino acid sequence: CASSPDRGSVLDEQYF.

The V and J genes are TRBV7-2 and TRBJ1-5; D possibly corresponds to TRBD1 (5 bases). Deletions cut 11 bases from V and 0 bases from J, with 14 bases between. There are 14 residues in the CDR3. Germline CDR1 reads SGHTA; CDR2 reads FQGNSA. CDR3 nucleotide sequence: TGTGCCGGCGGGGGGACGGATAGCAATCAGCCCCAGCATTTT. It specifies CAGGGTDSNQPQHF.

This rearrangement joins TRBV28 to TRBJ2-3, with no clear D. This CDR3 has 12 amino acids. Germline CDR1 MDHEN, CDR2 SYDVKM. V shed 8 bases and J shed 3 bases, with 9 bases lying between them. The CDR3 DNA reads as TGTGCCAGCGGCCTTTCTACAGATACGCAGTATTTT. Its translation is CASGLSTDTQYF.

V usage is TRBV11-2 and J usage is TRBJ2-5, with TRBD1 as a possible D gene (6 bases). Trimming removed 5 bases at V and 5 bases at J, with 12 bases between. The length of the CDR3 is 13 residues. CDR1 is SGHAT and CDR2 is FQNNGV in the germline V gene. The CDR3 here is CASSRDISETQYF. The CDR3, as DNA: TGTGCCAGCAGCCGGGACATCTCGGAGACCCAGTACTTC.